This T cell receptor beta chain was sequenced in a study of OX40 agonist ivuxolimab in advanced cancers. The data were produced by immunoSEQ multiplex PCR, yet TCRdb's version contains in-frame clones alone and is incomplete. The table has 90,000 to 130,000 clones, under 95% seen once. J gave up 5 bases and V 4 bases, and 6 bases lay outside the gene matches. Germline lookup yields CDR1 SGHRS and CDR2 YFSETQ. This CDR3 contains 14 residues. This sequence was found in an adult with an advanced solid tumor such as melanoma, head and neck, liver or kidney cancer. This chain links TRBV5-1 with TRBJ1-1, with 9 nucleotides matching TRBD1. The sample consisted of CD4+ or CD8+ T cells sorted from blood, taken in a trial of the OX40 agonist ivuxolimab. The CDR3 protein is CASSGGTGRTEAFF. The CDR3 DNA sequence: TGCGCCAGCAGCGGAGGGACAGGGAGGACTGAAGCTTTCTTT.